Shown below are 10 T cell receptor beta chains from a single sample sequenced in a study of brain metastases from non-small cell lung cancer. The assay was immunoSEQ multiplex PCR, and TCRdb's table has in-frame clones only and misses some. The sample has some 1,100 clones; 89% are singletons. Sequenced input: tumor-adjacent normal tissue. These receptors all come from a donor at least 40 years old with non-small cell lung cancer.

This clone was recorded only once. The chain recombines TRBV7-2 with TRBJ2-2; TRBD1 is a possible D gene (5 bases). The V gene lost 5 bases and the J gene lost 3 bases, with 16 bases spanning the gap. CDR3 size: 16 residues. Germline CDR1 reads SGHTA; CDR2 reads FQGNSA. The CDR3 protein is CASSPQAPRYTGELFF. Written as DNA, the CDR3 is TGTGCCAGCAGCCCACAGGCTCCGAGGTACACCGGGGAGCTGTTTTTT.

This chain uses TRBV6-2 or TRBV6-3 with TRBJ2-1; D could derive from TRBD1 or TRBD2 (6 bases each). Per germline, CDR1 MNHEY and CDR2 SVGEGT. The CDR3 loop spans 15 amino acids. Trimming left V 5 bases short and J 4 bases short, with 15 bases between. CDR3 sequence reads: CASSGPQGTYNEQFF. The DNA for the CDR3 is TGTGCCAGCAGTGGCCCTCAGGGGACTTACAATGAGCAGTTCTTC.

In this sample, this clone turned up once. V is TRBV29-1 and J is TRBJ1-2; tentative D call: TRBD1 (6 bases). Trimming cost V 5 bases and J 4 bases, with 14 bases left between them. Per the germline V gene, CDR1 is SQVTM and CDR2 is ANQGSEA. This CDR3 is 13 amino acids long. CDR3 protein: CSVRTVVGYGYTF. CDR3 in DNA: TGCAGCGTTCGGACAGTGGTTGGCTATGGCTACACCTTC.

This rearrangement joins TRBV7-8 to TRBJ2-1, with 9 positions matching TRBD1. CDR1 and CDR2 (germline): SGHVS, FQNEAQ. V shed 2 bases, J shed 3 bases, and the junction held 11 bases outside the gene matches. The CDR3 sequence is 18 residues long. The CDR3 nucleotides read TGTGCCAGCAGCTTATTAGCCGCGGGGACAGGGATCTACAATGAGCAGTTCTTC. It yields the protein CASSLLAAGTGIYNEQFF. The full variable domain, in which reference TRBV7-8 and TRBJ2-1 provide the parts outside the CDR3, is GAGVSQSPRYKVAKRGQDVALRCDPISGHVSLFWYQQALGQGPEFLTYFQNEAQLDKSGLPSDRFFAERPEGSVSTLKIQRTQQEDSAVYLCASSLLAAGTGIYNEQFFGPGTRLTVL.

The chain joins TRBV24-1 to TRBJ2-2; D unclear. Germline V gene data show CDR1 as KGHDR and CDR2 as SFDVKD. This CDR3 has 16 residues. The V and J ends lost 4 bases and 0 bases respectively, with 11 bases between them. The CDR3 DNA follows: TGTGCCACCAGTGACCCATCAGTTACGAACACCGGGGAGCTGTTTTTT. It yields the protein CATSDPSVTNTGELFF.

The chain couples TRBV6-5 to TRBJ1-1, with D possibly being TRBD1 (6 bases). The ends were cut back, 0 bases at V and 9 bases at J, with 11 bases in the middle. This CDR3 contains 13 residues. Per the germline V gene, CDR1 is MNHEY and CDR2 is SVGAGI. CDR3 protein: CASSYSEGGKAFF. The CDR3 DNA reads as TGTGCCAGCAGTTACTCGGAAGGGGGAAAAGCTTTCTTT.

This clone was observed once. V gene TRBV11-3 combines with J gene TRBJ2-6; D unresolved. This CDR3 comprises 12 residues. Germline CDR1 SGHNT, CDR2 YENEEA. V lost 5 bases to trimming and J lost 4 bases, with 3 bases between them. This CDR3 is CASSKGANVLTF. The CDR3 DNA follows: TGTGCCAGCAGCAAGGGGGCCAACGTCCTGACTTTC.

The gene calls are TRBV5-4 and TRBJ1-2; 9 nucleotides line up with TRBD1. Per germline, CDR1 SGHNT and CDR2 YYREEE (reference sequence). The J segment lost 3 bases and the V segment lost 4 bases, leaving 4 bases of the junction unmatched. This CDR3 is built from 14 residues. The CDR3 sequence is CASSVRQGDYGYTF. The CDR3 coding sequence is TGTGCCAGCAGCGTCCGACAGGGGGACTATGGCTACACCTTC.

The V call is TRBV5-1, the J call TRBJ1-4, with 8 bases aligning to TRBD1. The CDR3 covers 14 residues. Germline CDR1 and CDR2: SGHRS and YFSETQ. The J segment lost 5 bases and the V segment lost 5 bases, leaving 5 bases of the junction unmatched. The CDR3, as DNA: TGCGCCAGCAGGGCCGGGACAGGCAATGAAAAACTGTTTTTT. It encodes CASRAGTGNEKLFF.

The chain carries TRBV5-6 and TRBJ1-1, with no clear D. Trimming removed 3 bases from V and 5 bases from J, with 5 bases in between. Germline CDR1 reads SGHDT; CDR2 reads YYEEEE. The CDR3 is 11 residues long. The CDR3 coding sequence is TGTGCCAGCAGCTGGGAAACTGAAGCTTTCTTT. Amino acid sequence: CASSWETEAFF.